This entry lists 21 T cell receptor beta chains sequenced from one sample in a study of neurological immune-mediated disorders. TCRdb independently ran MiXCR on the 5' RACE reads; one entry per CDR3 protein. The sample holds 55,000 to 65,000 distinct CDR3 sequences, more than 9.5% seen once. Indicated time point: longitudinal time-point 2. The sample was PBMCs. These receptors all come from a man younger than 45 in good health.

This clonotype has a count of ten or more. The V and J genes are TRBV3-1 and TRBJ1-1; TRBD1 matches at 7 bases. Unmatched junction bases numbered 5, after V lost 6 bases and J lost 1 base. The germline CDR1 and CDR2 sequences are LGHDT and YNNKEL (reference sequence). The length of the CDR3 is 14 residues. This chain's CDR3 is CASRPGGGNTEAFF. CDR3 in DNA: TGTGCCAGCAGGCCAGGGGGAGGGAACACTGAAGCTTTCTTT. Complete variable domain (other parts from reference TRBV3-1 and TRBJ1-1): DTAVSQTPKYLVTQMGNDKSIKCEQNLGHDTMYWYKQDSKKFLKIMFSYNNKELIINETVPNRFSPKSPDKAHLNLHINSLELGDSAVYFCASRPGGGNTEAFFGQGTRLTVV.

A remark on this clonotype: This may stem from a read error, because a much larger clone lies one nucleotide away. V and J are TRBV14 and TRBJ2-1, with no clear D. The CDR3 consists of 16 residues. Trimming cost V 0 bases and J 0 bases, with 9 bases left between them. The germline V gene encodes CDR1 SGHDN and CDR2 FVKESK. CDR3 coding DNA: TGTGCCAGCAGCCAAGATATTGCGAGCTCCTACAATGAGCAGTTCTTC. It codes for CASSQDIASSYNEQFF. The variable domain in full, with the rest retrieved from reference TRBV14 and TRBJ2-1, is EAGVTQFPSHSVIEKGQTVTLRCDPISGHDNLYWYRRVMGKEIKFLLHFVKESKQDESGMPNNRFLAERTGGTYSTLKVQPAELEDSGVYFCASSQDIASSYNEQFFGPGTRLTVL.

Ten or more counts support this clonotype. CDR3: CASSLPTSSDTQYF. The CDR3 nucleotides are TGCGCCAGCAGCTTGCCGACTAGCTCAGATACGCAGTATTTT. The V call is TRBV5-1, the J call TRBJ2-3; 7 nucleotides agree with TRBD2. CDR1 and CDR2 from the germline V gene are SGHRS and YFSETQ. The trim removed 1 base at V and 4 bases at J, leaving 3 bases unmatched. The CDR3 is 14 amino acids.

This clonotype was detected ten times or more. The CDR3 DNA reads as TGCAGTGCTAGGAGAGTGTTGGCGGGTTCAAATGAGCAGTTCTTC. Protein: CSARRVLAGSNEQFF. This chain uses TRBV20-1 with TRBJ2-1, with a weak D call TRBD2 (5 bases). The germline gives CDR1 DFQATT, CDR2 SNEGSKA (reference sequence). V was pared by 3 bases and J by 7 bases, with 19 bases between. The CDR3 is 15 residues long.

This clonotype has ten or more counts. The chain has TRBV14 and TRBJ1-1; 8 bases map to TRBD1. This CDR3 is built from 15 residues. The V segment lost 4 bases and the J segment 11 bases; nucleotides outside the gene matches: 15. Germline lookup yields CDR1 SGHDN and CDR2 FVKESK. The CDR3 DNA reads TGTGCCAGCAGCCCAGTGGGGGGCAGGGGGCTTCAGGCTTTCTTT. Its translation is CASSPVGGRGLQAFF.

This clonotype was counted at least ten times. The chain uses TRBV21-1 and TRBJ2-2. TRBV21-1 is a pseudogene segment. This CDR3 is 16 amino acids long. The CDR3 sequence is CASSEGGGHYTGELFF. In nucleotides, the CDR3 is TGTGCCAGCAGCGAAGGGGGTGGCCACTACACCGGGGAGCTGTTTTTT.

This clonotype has at least ten counts. V gene TRBV15 combines with J gene TRBJ1-3, with 9 bases that match TRBD1. V lost 5 bases to trimming and J lost 0 bases; unmatched junction nucleotides: 5. The CDR3 covers 16 residues. Per germline, CDR1 LNHNV and CDR2 YYDKDF (reference sequence). The chain's CDR3 is CATSRGTGISGNTIYF. The CDR3 DNA sequence: TGTGCCACCAGCCGGGGGACAGGGATCTCTGGAAACACCATATATTTT.

This clonotype was seen at least ten times. The chain is built from TRBV20-1 and TRBJ2-1, with a tentative D call TRBD2 (5 bases). The germline V gene has CDR1 DFQATT and CDR2 SNEGSKA (reference sequence). V was trimmed by 5 bases and J by 4 bases, leaving 18 bases between them. This CDR3 has 15 residues. The CDR3 protein is CSAEGGGATYNEQFF. The CDR3 coding sequence is TGCAGTGCTGAAGGAGGCGGCGCCACTTACAATGAGCAGTTCTTC.

At least ten counts were recorded for this clonotype. This rearrangement joins TRBV3-1 to TRBJ2-2; possibly TRBD2 for D (6 bases). The CDR3 has 15 residues. Between the trimmed V and J ends, which lost 3 bases and 3 bases, there was a span of 11 bases. Germline values: CDR1 LGHDT, CDR2 YNNKEL (reference sequence). The CDR3 here is CASSQGGSYTGELFF. The CDR3, as DNA: TGTGCCAGCAGCCAGGGGGGAAGTTACACCGGGGAGCTGTTTTTT. Filled out from reference TRBV3-1 and TRBJ2-2, the complete variable domain reads DTAVSQTPKYLVTQMGNDKSIKCEQNLGHDTMYWYKQDSKKFLKIMFSYNNKELIINETVPNRFSPKSPDKAHLNLHINSLELGDSAVYFCASSQGGSYTGELFFGEGSRLTVL.

This clonotype turned up a few times. The chain employs TRBV5-1 and TRBJ2-3, with 13 bases matching TRBD2. Trimming at V came to 3 bases and at J to 2 bases, leaving 12 bases not matched to a gene. Germline assignment: CDR1 SGHRS and CDR2 YFSETQ. This CDR3 has 19 residues. CDR3 amino acids: CASSSPYPGTSGNTDTQYF. DNA of the CDR3: TGCGCCAGCAGCTCCCCCTACCCCGGGACTAGCGGGAACACAGATACGCAGTATTTT.

This clonotype was detected many times. This sequence joins TRBV5-1 and TRBJ2-1; 14 positions match TRBD2. Germline trimming cut 4 bases from V and 8 bases from J; bases unmatched to any gene: 8. From germline, CDR1 is SGHRS and CDR2 YFSETQ. The CDR3 extends over 16 amino acids. CDR3 DNA sequence: TGCGCCAGCAGCACGGGACTAGCGGGGGCTGGGGATGAGCAGTTCTTC. Its translation is CASSTGLAGAGDEQFF.

In this sample, this clonotype turned up many times. The chain has TRBV20-1 and TRBJ2-7, with D unclear. V was pared by 6 bases and J by 2 bases, with 14 bases between. In germline, CDR1 is DFQATT, CDR2 SNEGSKA (reference sequence). This CDR3 has 13 residues. CDR3 sequence (DNA): TGCAGTGCCAGAAATCTAGGAACCTACGAGCAGTACTTC. Translated: CSARNLGTYEQYF.

This clonotype was counted ten times or more. This sequence joins TRBV7-2 and TRBJ2-1; D possibly corresponds to TRBD1 (6 bases). This CDR3 is 18 amino acids long. With 1 base removed from V and 7 bases from J, the gap between germline ends came to 23 bases. Germline loops: CDR1 SGHTA, CDR2 FQGNSA. The CDR3 nucleotides read TGTGCCAGCAGCTTAGAATCGGTGGGGGCTAGCTGGGTAAATGAGCAGTTCTTC. This sequence encodes CASSLESVGASWVNEQFF.

This clonotype was detected many times. The gene calls are TRBV12-3 or TRBV12-4 and TRBJ2-7; the D is unclear. The CDR3 is 14 amino acids. Trimming pared 3 bases from V and 1 base from J, leaving 10 bases between. CDR3 sequence: CASSLGLGSYEQYF. The CDR3 bases are TGTGCCAGCAGTTTGGGCCTGGGGTCCTACGAGCAGTACTTC.

This clonotype was counted ten times or more. V is TRBV28 and J is TRBJ2-1; 7 bases agree with TRBD2. This CDR3 spans 13 amino acids. Germline CDR1 is MDHEN and CDR2 is SYDVKM. With V trimmed by 6 bases and J by 8 bases, 7 bases remained unmatched. Written as DNA, the CDR3 is TGTGCCAGCAGAATGGGGGGGGGTGATGAGCAGTTCTTC. It translates to CASRMGGGDEQFF.

This clonotype showed up many times. The genes are TRBV20-1 and TRBJ2-1; weak D call: TRBD2 (6 bases). Germline values: CDR1 DFQATT, CDR2 SNEGSKA (reference sequence). The CDR3 consists of 18 residues. The germline V and J ends were trimmed by 0 bases and 0 bases, with 18 bases remaining between them. CDR3 protein: CSARDEPSAKSSYNEQFF. The DNA for the CDR3 is TGCAGTGCTAGAGATGAGCCTAGCGCAAAGAGCTCCTACAATGAGCAGTTCTTC.

In its sample, this clonotype was seen many times. The chain has TRBV20-1 and TRBJ2-7, with D perhaps given as TRBD1 or TRBD2 (5 bases each). Trimming stripped 6 bases from V and 6 bases from J, with 12 bases between. This CDR3 is 11 amino acids long. Germline lookup yields CDR1 DFQATT and CDR2 SNEGSKA (reference sequence). In nucleotides, the CDR3 is TGCAGTGCGGGGGATTCTAGCGAGCAGTACTTC. Encoded protein: CSAGDSSEQYF.

This clonotype showed up many times. V is TRBV6-5 and J is TRBJ1-6; 7 bases are shared with TRBD1. Germline V gene sequence: CDR1 MNHEY, CDR2 SVGAGI. With V trimmed by 5 bases and J by 9 bases, 10 bases remained unmatched. This CDR3 contains 15 residues. The DNA of the CDR3 is TGTGCCAGCAGTACAACACAGGGGACTACTTCACCCCTCCACTTT. Amino acids: CASSTTQGTTSPLHF.

This clonotype was seen at least ten times. This CDR3 reads CSADRQGSNYGYTF. The CDR3 DNA follows: TGCAGTGCTGACCGACAGGGATCCAACTATGGCTACACCTTC. V usage is TRBV20-1 and J usage is TRBJ1-2, with TRBD1 matching 7 bases. The ends lost 5 bases at V and 2 bases at J; junction bases unmatched: 8. The CDR3 runs to 14 residues. The germline V gene encodes CDR1 DFQATT and CDR2 SNEGSKA (reference sequence).

This clonotype was seen repeatedly, ten times or more. The chain joins TRBV5-1 to TRBJ1-1; D unresolved. The V gene's germline CDR1 is SGHRS and CDR2 YFSETQ. Trimming stripped 1 base from V and 2 bases from J, with 3 bases between. The CDR3 runs to 12 residues. The CDR3 coding sequence is TGCGCCAGCAGCTTGCACAACACTGAAGCTTTCTTT. This encodes CASSLHNTEAFF.

This clonotype was observed many times. The rearrangement links TRBV12-5 to TRBJ1-5; D is ambiguous. Germline-derived CDR1 and CDR2 are LGHNT and FRNRAP. V shed 6 bases and J shed 7 bases, with 13 bases lying between them. The CDR3 sequence is 13 residues long. The CDR3 loop is CASGFQVGQPQHF. DNA for the CDR3: TGTGCTAGTGGCTTTCAGGTGGGCCAGCCCCAGCATTTT.